This entry lists 2 T cell receptor beta chains sequenced from one sample in a study of CD8+ T cells in alopecia areata (dated by TCRdb to the late 2010s). The receptor library was made with the immunoSEQ multiplex PCR assay. To provide template for TCR sequencing, every sample had RNA extracted and reverse transcribed into cDNA. The table was pulled from immuneACCESS by TCRdb, which kept in-frame rearrangements only. Such tables lose some clones; where checked, under half of the loss comes from unresolved V genes, and the rest has no known cause. Recorded for this sample are 200,000 to 250,000 clones; approximately 47% of them occurred a single time. Roughly 2.6% of the sample rests with the top ten. The sample's treatment or condition label, in plain terms: oral pan-JAK inhibitor, 5-10 mg twice daily. The sample in question was CD4+ T cells sorted from blood, obtained around week 36, from a patient treated with tofacitinib. The source is a human donor with alopecia areata.

The V and J genes are TRBV5-1 and TRBJ1-2; no definite D call. From germline, CDR1 is SGHRS and CDR2 YFSETQ. Between the trimmed V and J ends, which lost 3 bases and 2 bases, there was a span of 14 bases. This CDR3 is 15 amino acids long. The CDR3 region is CASSSAGRINYGYTF. CDR3 coding DNA: TGCGCCAGCAGCTCCGCCGGGAGGATAAACTATGGCTACACCTTC. Supplemented by reference TRBV5-1 and TRBJ1-2, the full variable domain reads KAGVTQTPRYLIKTRGQQVTLSCSPISGHRSVSWYQQTPGQGLQFLFEYFSETQRNKGNFPGRFSGRQFSNSRSEMNVSTLELGDSALYLCASSSAGRINYGYTFGSGTRLTVV.

The genes are TRBV5-1 and TRBJ2-2; D not resolved. The V end lost 4 bases, the J end lost 6 bases, and 10 bases lay between the germline ends. CDR1 is SGHRS, CDR2 YFSETQ, per germline. This CDR3 spans 13 amino acids. In nucleotides, the CDR3 is TGCGCCAGCAGCCCGGAGTTGGCCGGGGAGCTGTTTTTT. Amino acid sequence: CASSPELAGELFF.